Below, 27 T cell receptor beta chains from the same sample are listed, as sequenced in a study of T-cell memory formation after mild COVID-19. TCRdb fed the 5' RACE reads into MiXCR, producing one record per CDR3 protein. The sample contains roughly 370,000 distinct CDR3 sequences, roughly 15% of which appear only once. The sample taken for sequencing was PBMCs or a T cell subset sorted from them (not recorded which). These receptors were taken from a young man who had mild COVID-19 (a few samples of this study predate the infection). Cell type and time point are not known.

The rearrangement links TRBV11-1 to TRBJ2-3, with a tentative D call TRBD1 (6 bases). CDR1 and CDR2 from the germline V gene are SGHAT and FQDESV (reference sequence). There are 15 residues in the CDR3. V was shortened by 5 bases and J by 2 bases, with 14 bases between the two germline ends. The CDR3 loop is CASSHRAENTDTQYF. CDR3 sequence (DNA): TGTGCCAGCAGCCACAGGGCGGAGAACACAGATACGCAGTATTTT.

The rearrangement links TRBV5-6 to TRBJ2-2; D perhaps matches TRBD1 (6 bases). Germline CDR1 reads SGHDT; CDR2 reads YYEEEE. The CDR3 has 15 amino acids. V dropped 4 bases and J dropped 5 bases, with 15 bases sitting between them. The CDR3 reads CASSRTGTGTGELFF. As DNA, the CDR3 is TGTGCCAGCAGCCGTACAGGGACGGGTACCGGGGAGCTGTTTTTT.

This clonotype was detected only a few times. The rearrangement links TRBV20-1 to TRBJ1-1; 10 nucleotides agree with TRBD1. The CDR3 is 13 amino acids. Trimming removed 5 bases from V and 3 bases from J; junction bases left unmatched: 3. Germline loops: CDR1 DFQATT, CDR2 SNEGSKA (reference sequence). CDR3: CSAFGQGDTEAFF. CDR3 in DNA: TGCAGTGCTTTCGGACAGGGGGACACTGAAGCTTTCTTT.

Only a few counts were recorded for this clonotype. The chain uses TRBV4-1 and TRBJ2-7; D not resolved. The CDR3 contains 14 residues. Germline loops: CDR1 MGHRA, CDR2 YSYEKL. Deletions cut 0 bases from V and 0 bases from J, with 6 bases between. This chain's CDR3 is CASSQELSSYEQYF. The CDR3 coding sequence is TGCGCCAGCAGCCAAGAACTCAGCTCCTACGAGCAGTACTTC.

The rearrangement uses TRBV5-1 and TRBJ2-2, with D unclear. The germline CDR1 and CDR2 sequences are SGHRS and YFSETQ. V lost 9 bases and J 1 base, leaving 10 bases between the germline ends. The CDR3 totals 13 residues. CDR3 nucleotide sequence: TGCGCCAACAAGGGAAGGAACACCGGGGAGCTGTTTTTT. Its protein is CANKGRNTGELFF.

This clonotype has ten or more counts. V usage is TRBV4-3 and J usage is TRBJ1-2; D is ambiguous. Trimming took 0 bases from V and 2 from J, leaving 13 bases between them. The germline V gene encodes CDR1 LGHNA and CDR2 YSLEER. This CDR3 spans 16 amino acids. CDR3: CASSQELNPANYGYTF. The CDR3 region has the DNA TGCGCCAGCAGCCAAGAACTTAATCCGGCCAACTATGGCTACACCTTC.

The chain uses TRBV7-3 and TRBJ2-3; D not certain. Germline values: CDR1 SGHTA, CDR2 FQGTGA. The CDR3 runs to 13 residues. V shed 2 bases and J shed 6 bases, with 9 bases lying between them. CDR3 region: CASSLGNSDTQYF. The CDR3 nucleotides read TGTGCCAGCAGCTTAGGGAATTCGGATACGCAGTATTTT.

This clonotype was picked up a small number of times. The rearrangement links TRBV19 to TRBJ2-3, with D possibly TRBD2 on 5 matching bases. This CDR3 comprises 14 residues. Germline CDR1 and CDR2: LNHDA and SQIVND (reference sequence). Trimming pared 3 bases from V and 1 base from J, leaving 8 bases between. CDR3 loop: CASSISGRTDTQYF. The CDR3, as DNA: TGTGCCAGTAGTATCAGCGGACGCACAGATACGCAGTATTTT.

This clonotype was found a few times. CDR3 region: CASSKETSGYNEQFF. The CDR3 nucleotides are TGTGCCAGCAGCAAAGAAACTAGCGGTTACAATGAGCAGTTCTTC. The V and J genes are TRBV12-3 or TRBV12-4 and TRBJ2-1; TRBD2 aligns across 8 bases. CDR3 length: 15 amino acids. V shed 6 bases, J shed 4 bases, and the junction held 8 bases outside the gene matches.

This rearrangement joins TRBV25-1 to TRBJ2-5; the D is unclear. The CDR3 is made up of 13 amino acids. The V gene lost 4 bases and the J gene lost 4 bases, with 10 bases spanning the gap. The germline gives CDR1 MGHDK, CDR2 SYGVNS. The CDR3 loop reads CASSGPMGETQYF. CDR3 bases: TGTGCCAGCAGTGGGCCTATGGGAGAGACCCAGTACTTC.

The genes are TRBV9 and TRBJ1-1, with D tentatively TRBD1 (5 bases). Germline loops: CDR1 SGDLS, CDR2 YYNGEE. This CDR3 is built from 15 residues. Between the trimmed V and J ends, which lost 2 bases and 0 bases, there was a span of 11 bases. The CDR3 region is CASSVMGTMNTEAFF. CDR3 in DNA: TGTGCCAGCAGCGTCATGGGGACTATGAACACTGAAGCTTTCTTT.

V and J are TRBV10-3 and TRBJ2-7; 7 bases map to TRBD1. The germline CDR1 and CDR2 sequences are ENHRY and SYGVKD. This CDR3 has 13 amino acids. J was trimmed by 2 bases and V by 5 bases; bases with no gene match: 3. CDR3 in amino acids: CAISPTGTYEQYF. The CDR3 DNA reads TGTGCCATCAGTCCGACAGGGACCTACGAGCAGTACTTC.

This clonotype came up a few times. This chain uses TRBV6-6 with TRBJ2-4; D uncertain. The CDR3 is 14 amino acids. The germline gives CDR1 MNHNY, CDR2 SVGAGI (reference sequence). The V end lost 0 bases, the J end lost 0 bases, and 3 bases lay between the germline ends. The CDR3 DNA reads TGTGCCAGCAGTTACTCGGTAGCCAAAAACATTCAGTACTTC. As protein: CASSYSVAKNIQYF.

The rearrangement uses TRBV7-9 and TRBJ2-3; D perhaps matches TRBD2 (7 bases). CDR1 is SEHNR, CDR2 FQNEAQ, per germline (reference sequence). V lost 1 base, J lost 8 bases, and 13 bases lay in between. CDR3 size: 14 residues. The CDR3 is CASSLGAGAFTQYF. The DNA of the CDR3 is TGTGCCAGCAGCTTAGGGGCGGGGGCCTTTACGCAGTATTTT.

The chain combines TRBV4-3 with TRBJ1-6, with D perhaps matching TRBD1 (5 bases). The CDR3 totals 15 residues. Trimming removed 1 base from V and 7 bases from J, with 11 bases in between. CDR1 and CDR2 (germline): LGHNA, YSLEER. CDR3: CASSQGGGINSPLHF. DNA of the CDR3: TGCGCCAGCAGCCAAGGTGGGGGGATAAATTCACCCCTCCACTTT.

This clonotype was observed at least ten times. This sequence joins TRBV7-9 and TRBJ1-1; D remains ambiguous. The CDR3 contains 13 residues. V was trimmed by 3 bases and J by 3 bases, leaving 8 bases between them. Germline-derived CDR1 and CDR2 are SEHNR and FQNEAQ (reference sequence). CDR3 coding DNA: TGTGCCAGCAGCTTTGTCGGGGACACTGAAGCTTTCTTT. This gives the protein CASSFVGDTEAFF.

This clonotype appeared a few times. The chain couples TRBV4-1 to TRBJ1-5; TRBD1 might be the D (5 bases). The length of the CDR3 is 17 residues. Trimming stripped 4 bases from V and 2 bases from J, with 18 bases between. The germline gives CDR1 MGHRA, CDR2 YSYEKL. The CDR3 reads CASSPGQPLRGNQPQHF. The CDR3 nucleotides read TGCGCCAGCAGCCCAGGGCAGCCATTAAGGGGCAATCAGCCCCAGCATTTT.

This clonotype has a handful of counts. V and J are TRBV12-3 or TRBV12-4 and TRBJ2-3; 7 nucleotides line up with TRBD2. This CDR3 is 15 amino acids long. V shed 2 bases, J shed 4 bases, and the junction held 6 bases outside the gene matches. CDR3 region: CASSLTAGPPDTQYF. In DNA form, the CDR3 reads TGTGCCAGCAGTTTAACAGCGGGGCCCCCAGATACGCAGTATTTT.

This clonotype has a handful of counts. This chain links TRBV7-9 with TRBJ2-1; D is possibly TRBD2 (5 bases). Germline loops: CDR1 SEHNR, CDR2 FQNEAQ (reference sequence). The V gene lost 4 bases and the J gene lost 5 bases, with 9 bases spanning the gap. The CDR3 loop spans 13 amino acids. The CDR3 sequence: CASSSSTNNEQFF. In DNA form, the CDR3 reads TGTGCCAGCAGCTCTAGCACGAACAATGAGCAGTTCTTC.

The genes are TRBV5-1 and TRBJ2-3; no clear D gene. CDR1 and CDR2 (germline): SGHRS, YFSETQ. Trimming cost V 0 bases and J 2 bases, with 7 bases left between them. The CDR3 runs to 14 residues. CDR3 sequence reads: CASSLEQNTDTQYF. CDR3 DNA sequence: TGCGCCAGCAGCTTGGAACAGAACACAGATACGCAGTATTTT.

The chain is built from TRBV20-1 and TRBJ1-2; tentative D call: TRBD1 (5 bases). V lost 2 bases and J lost 4, with 14 bases in between. This CDR3 is built from 14 residues. Germline V gives CDR1 DFQATT, CDR2 SNEGSKA (reference sequence). The CDR3 spells CSARPSAGSYGYTF. The CDR3, as DNA: TGCAGTGCTAGACCATCCGCAGGGAGCTATGGCTACACCTTC.

This clonotype was counted only a few times. The chain has TRBV4-3 and TRBJ2-5, with no clear D. CDR3 length: 14 residues. The V gene lost 4 bases and the J gene lost 2 bases, with 11 bases spanning the gap. The germline gives CDR1 LGHNA, CDR2 YSLEER. CDR3 DNA: TGCGCCAGCAGCCGGACCGGGTCACAAGAGACCCAGTACTTC. The encoded protein is CASSRTGSQETQYF.

This clonotype was observed a handful of times. The V and J genes are TRBV27 and TRBJ2-5; D possibly uses TRBD1 or TRBD2 (5 bases each). The germline CDR1 and CDR2 sequences are MNHEY and SMNVEV (reference sequence). V dropped 6 bases and J dropped 0 bases, with 11 bases sitting between them. The CDR3 is made up of 14 amino acids. In nucleotides, the CDR3 is TGTGCCAGCAGCCCGTCGGGGCACCAAGAGACCCAGTACTTC. It yields the protein CASSPSGHQETQYF.

The rearrangement joins TRBV12-3 or TRBV12-4 to TRBJ2-3, with 12 bases that match TRBD2. Trimming at V came to 6 bases and at J to 8 bases, leaving 6 bases not matched to a gene. The CDR3 extends over 14 amino acids. CDR3 loop: CASSPLAGGLTQYF. In nucleotides, the CDR3 is TGTGCCAGCAGCCCTCTAGCGGGGGGGCTTACGCAGTATTTT.

This clonotype was detected only a few times. The genes are TRBV10-3 and TRBJ1-3; D remains unclear. Germline V gives CDR1 ENHRY, CDR2 SYGVKD. Trimming shortened V by 7 bases and J by 0 bases, and 10 bases separated the two germline ends. The CDR3 spans 14 residues. CDR3 DNA: TGTGCCATCAACCCAGAGAGCTCTGGAAACACCATATATTTT. This gives the protein CAINPESSGNTIYF.

This chain links TRBV18 with TRBJ2-5, with D possibly TRBD1 on 5 matching bases. The CDR3 is 15 residues long. Deletions cut 4 bases from V and 4 bases from J, with 16 bases between. Germline V gene sequence: CDR1 KGHSH, CDR2 LQKENI. CDR3 nucleotide sequence: TGTGCCAGCTCACTAAAGGACATTCTGGGAGAGACCCAGTACTTC. The encoded protein is CASSLKDILGETQYF.

V and J are TRBV5-5 and TRBJ2-1; D not resolved. Trimming cost V 0 bases and J 8 bases, with 12 bases left between them. The germline V gene encodes CDR1 SGHKS and CDR2 YYEKEE (reference sequence). The CDR3 length is 14 residues. CDR3 bases: TGTGCCAGCAGCTTGGGACCGAACTGGGATGAGCAGTTCTTC. As protein: CASSLGPNWDEQFF.